Below are 5 T cell receptor beta chains sequenced from a single sample in a study of cytomegalovirus exposure and HLA in healthy donors. Primers included in the PCR were 60 Vbeta and 13 Jbeta primers. The data were produced by immunoSEQ multiplex PCR, yet TCRdb's version contains in-frame clones alone and is incomplete. The sample has 170,000 or so clones; roughly 77% are singletons. The sequenced sample was PBMCs. These receptor sequences come from a woman aged 45-59 years in good health and CMV-seropositive.

The V gene is TRBV19, the J gene TRBJ2-2, with 11 bases fitting TRBD2. V was pared by 4 bases and J by 6 bases, with 7 bases of the junction left unmatched. CDR1 is LNHDA, CDR2 SQIVND, per germline (reference sequence). This CDR3 is built from 16 residues. CDR3 nucleotide sequence: TGTGCCAGTAGTACACTAGCGGGAGTAGGATCCGGGGAGCTGTTTTTT. Residues: CASSTLAGVGSGELFF.

CDR3 bases: TGCGCCAGCAGCCAGTGGGACTCTGGCTACACCTTC. Translated, it gives CASSQWDSGYTF. The chain combines TRBV4-3 with TRBJ1-2; tentative D call: TRBD1 (5 bases). V dropped 3 bases and J dropped 7 bases, with 9 bases sitting between them. CDR3 size: 12 residues. CDR1 and CDR2 (germline): LGHNA, YSLEER.

The chain has TRBV4-3 and TRBJ1-1; D is unclear. This CDR3 has 15 amino acids. Germline V gene lookup returns CDR1 LGHNA and CDR2 YSLEER. V was trimmed by 4 bases and J by 1 base, leaving 13 bases between them. Here the CDR3 reads CASSPPPGGNTEAFF. The CDR3 nucleotides are TGCGCCAGCAGCCCACCCCCCGGCGGGAACACTGAAGCTTTCTTT.

The chain couples TRBV7-9 to TRBJ1-4; no clear D gene. Looked up from germline, CDR1 is SEHNR and CDR2 is FQNEAQ (reference sequence). The CDR3 loop spans 14 amino acids. Trimming took 5 bases from V and 0 from J, leaving 7 bases between them. CDR3 DNA: TGTGCCAGCAGCCGTACTTCAACTAATGAAAAACTGTTTTTT. The encoded protein is CASSRTSTNEKLFF.

This clone was detected once. The V and J genes are TRBV2 and TRBJ1-1; D possibly corresponds to TRBD1 (6 bases). Trimming pared 7 bases from V and 0 bases from J, leaving 15 bases between. This CDR3 is built from 15 residues. CDR1 is SNHLY, CDR2 FYNNEI, per germline. This CDR3 is CASIGDRSMNTEAFF. The CDR3 nucleotides are TGTGCCAGCATCGGAGACAGGTCGATGAACACTGAAGCTTTCTTT.